A selection of T cell receptor beta chains follows, all from one sample in a study of blood T cell repertoires in COVID-19. Clones were read by immunoSEQ multiplex PCR, and TCRdb kept only the in-frame ones, dropping some. The sample consists of around 300,000 clones, 85% to 90% of them appearing once. Sequencing was carried out using PBMCs or T cells enriched from blood (not recorded which). The receptors here all came from a young woman who had recovered from COVID-19. Each CDR3 is given with its conserved first and last residue. The order of the fields is D gene, V gene, J gene, clone size, CDR3 protein, CDR3 DNA. A D gene is named only where the DNA matches it firmly. Some rows have no size entry. The others give once, few or many, or a class for an expanded clone.

NA	TRBV18	TRBJ1-4	NA	CASSTPRGEKLFF	TGTGCCAGCTCGACCCCAAGGGGGGAAAAACTGTTTTTT
TRBD1	TRBV5-1	TRBJ1-1	NA	CASSSGQGWTEAFF	TGCGCCAGCAGCTCAGGACAGGGTTGGACTGAAGCTTTCTTT
NA	TRBV20-1	TRBJ2-7	few	CSASGGNPSYEQYF	TGCAGTGCTAGTGGAGGGAACCCCTCCTACGAGCAGTACTTC
TRBD1	TRBV19	TRBJ1-3	NA	CASSFGQGSTGNTIYF	TGTGCCAGTAGTTTTGGACAGGGATCCACTGGAAACACCATATATTTT
TRBD1	TRBV19	TRBJ1-4	NA	CASSKITGGVEKLFF	TGTGCCAGTAGTAAAATAACAGGGGGCGTAGAGAAACTGTTTTTT
TRBD1	TRBV6-6	TRBJ2-7	NA	CASSQTGTGNTVYYYEQYF	TGTGCCAGCAGTCAGACCGGGACAGGGAATACTGTCTACTACTACGAGCAGTACTTC
NA	TRBV19	TRBJ1-5	NA	CASTTIGPQPQHF	TGTGCCAGTACCACCATCGGTCCTCAGCCCCAGCATTTT
TRBD1	TRBV10-3	TRBJ1-5	once	CAISEWDRGSQPQHF	TGTGCCATCAGTGAGTGGGACAGGGGGAGCCAGCCCCAGCATTTT
TRBD2	TRBV7-9	TRBJ2-5	NA	CASSWTAGGPVETQYF	TGTGCCAGCAGCTGGACCGCGGGGGGGCCGGTCGAGACCCAGTACTTC
NA	TRBV6-5	TRBJ1-1	NA	CASTRQVYAEAFF	TGTGCCAGCACTCGACAGGTTTACGCTGAAGCTTTCTTT
NA	TRBV6-5	TRBJ1-4	NA	CASSYMGGGEKLFF	TGTGCCAGCAGTTACATGGGAGGTGGTGAAAAACTGTTTTTT
NA	TRBV29-1	TRBJ1-1	NA	CSVGGGMNTEAFF	TGCAGCGTTGGGGGGGGTATGAACACTGAAGCTTTCTTT
TRBD1	TRBV10-3	TRBJ1-5	NA	CAISGQGRGGNQPQHF	TGTGCCATCAGTGGACAGGGGAGGGGAGGCAATCAGCCCCAGCATTTT
TRBD1	TRBV28	TRBJ2-5	NA	CASSSAGGRETQYF	TGTGCCAGCAGTTCCGCAGGGGGCAGGGAGACCCAGTACTTC
NA	TRBV5-5	TRBJ1-5	NA	CASSLAGGRASNQPQHF	TGTGCCAGCAGCTTGGCCGGAGGCCGGGCGAGCAATCAGCCCCAGCATTTT
NA	TRBV28	TRBJ1-3	once	CASTHRASGNTIYF	TGTGCCAGCACCCACAGGGCGTCCGGAAACACCATATATTTT
TRBD2	TRBV5-4	TRBJ2-1	NA	CASSLTGGPHNEQFF	TGTGCCAGCAGCTTGACGGGGGGGCCGCACAATGAGCAGTTCTTC
TRBD1	TRBV7-9	TRBJ2-7	NA	CASSPGTGGYSEQYF	TGTGCCAGCAGCCCCGGGACAGGGGGCTATAGCGAGCAGTACTTC
NA	TRBV4-1	TRBJ2-3	NA	CASSLPGSTDTQYF	TGCGCCAGCAGCCTCCCGGGTAGCACAGATACGCAGTATTTT
TRBD2	TRBV29-1	TRBJ2-1	once	CSVRGGQCNEQFF	TGCAGCGTCCGGGGGGGGCAGTGCAATGAGCAGTTCTTC
NA	TRBV6-5	TRBJ2-1	NA	CASSYSLGGEQFF	TGTGCCAGCAGTTACTCGCTAGGGGGTGAGCAGTTCTTC
NA	TRBV7-8	TRBJ1-5	NA	CASSLVPHRVYSNQPQHF	TGTGCCAGCAGCTTAGTGCCACATCGGGTTTATAGCAATCAGCCCCAGCATTTT